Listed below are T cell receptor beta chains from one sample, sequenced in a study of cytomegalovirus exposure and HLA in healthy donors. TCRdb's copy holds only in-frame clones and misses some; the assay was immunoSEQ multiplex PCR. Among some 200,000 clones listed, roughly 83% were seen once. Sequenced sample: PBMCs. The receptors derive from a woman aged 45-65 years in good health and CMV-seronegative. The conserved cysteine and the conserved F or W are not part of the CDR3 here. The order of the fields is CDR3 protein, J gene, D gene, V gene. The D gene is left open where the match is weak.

ASSLVRRSSYNEQF | TRBJ2-1 | . | TRBV5-6
ASTEDRNSNQPQH | TRBJ1-5 | . | TRBV2
ASSPLGSSYNEQF | TRBJ2-1 | . | TRBV18
ASSREGLADFSYEQY | TRBJ2-7 | TRBD2 | TRBV18
ASNSRQVQETQY | TRBJ2-5 | . | TRBV2
ASREGFLGNYYGYT | TRBJ1-2 | . | TRBV19
ASSQSGTNTGELF | TRBJ2-2 | . | TRBV4-2
AWSPDRANEQY | TRBJ2-7 | TRBD1 | TRBV30
ASSLVVSGADTQY | TRBJ2-3 | TRBD2 | TRBV7-2
ASSSDEKLF | TRBJ1-4 | . | TRBV18
ASSYRGNTEAF | TRBJ1-1 | TRBD1 | TRBV18
SVVEGSGYGYT | TRBJ1-2 | . | TRBV29-1
ASSVSPGGYEQY | . | TRBD1 | TRBV2
ASSLGDSPSGYT | TRBJ1-2 | . | TRBV5-1
AWSVVDSTYEQY | TRBJ2-7 | . | TRBV30
ASSPTGLSYEQY | . | . | TRBV7-8
ASTPGQSGRDEQY | TRBJ2-7 | . | TRBV5-1
ASSRGQGRYEQF | TRBJ2-1 | TRBD1 | TRBV4-3
ASSQASTSGRAGEAGELF | TRBJ2-2 | TRBD2 | TRBV4-2
ASSLAHSQGYNEQF | TRBJ2-1 | TRBD1 | TRBV7-9
ASSLPLHSNQPQH | TRBJ1-5 | . | TRBV28
ASSKYRVGSYEQY | TRBJ2-7 | . | TRBV6-5
ASSLKMPGLGTEAF | TRBJ1-1 | . | TRBV14
ASSLESETQY | TRBJ2-5 | . | TRBV11-2
ASSRDRGVAGELF | TRBJ2-2 | TRBD1 | TRBV4-3
ASSVQGTGELF | TRBJ2-2 | TRBD1 | TRBV25-1
ASSSDAAGIGELF | TRBJ2-2 | . | TRBV28
ASRRDRVAEDTQY | TRBJ2-3 | TRBD1 | TRBV2
AISESVVYQKSSYEQY | TRBJ2-7 | . | TRBV10-3
ASSEIVTTVMNTEAF | TRBJ1-1 | . | TRBV6-1
ATREVTNEKLF | TRBJ1-4 | . | TRBV27
ASSQGLAGGLEQY | TRBJ2-5 | TRBD2 | TRBV14
ASSLGQGNSPLH | TRBJ1-6 | TRBD1 | TRBV6-1